This record covers a single T cell receptor beta chain. Its antigen remains unknown. Since a much larger clone is just one base distant, this may be a read error. The sample originates from a study of metastatic and nonmetastatic thyroid tumors. Overall study context: The study looked at repertoires side by side in blood and in tumor or nodule tissue from malignant and benign thyroid patients.

Thyroid surgery was performed in patients who had received no treatment beforehand. The study's findings and limits: Relative to benign nodules, malignant thyroid tumors were reportedly characterized by significantly elevated TCR beta diversity in blood and tumor.

Authors' analysis steps: Differences in CDR3 between clinicopathological groups were drawn on to build a classifier intended to discriminate distant-metastatic papillary thyroid cancer patients. TCRdb reprocessed the PCR reads via MiXCR. TCRdb's processing, not the study's, gives the V and J calls here. The data hold roughly 93,000 clones, with about an eighth observed a single time. This CDR3 has 14 amino acids. In germline, CDR1 is LNHDA, CDR2 SQIVND (reference sequence). Sequenced: blood. The chain is built from TRBV19 and TRBJ2-2, with a tentative D call TRBD2 (6 bases). The source of this sequence is a female donor with papillary thyroid cancer or a benign thyroid nodule (not recorded which). Some clones in this sample may be carry-over from other donors' samples. The CDR3 sequence: CASMGGLNTGELLF. The CDR3 region has the DNA TGTGCCAGTATGGGGGGACTGAACACCGGGGAGCTGCTTTTT. Using reference TRBV19 and TRBJ2-2 for the parts outside the CDR3, the full variable domain is DGGITQSPKYLFRKEGQNVTLSCEQNLNHDAMYWYRQDPGQGLRLIYYSQIVNDFQKGDIAEGYSVSREKKESFPLTVTSAQKNPTAFYLCASMGGLNTGELLFGEGSRLTVL.